This T cell receptor beta chain was sequenced in a study of cytomegalovirus exposure and HLA in healthy donors. The V gene end was trimmed by 8 bases and the J gene end by 4 bases; junction bases not matched to a gene: 10. The germline CDR1 and CDR2 sequences are ENHRY and SYGVKD. The CDR3 sequence is 15 residues long. The PCR ran on 60 Vbeta and 13 Jbeta primers. The repertoire was sequenced with immunoSEQ multiplex PCR; TCRdb's copy has only in-frame clones and lacks some. The sample has 150,000 to 200,000 clones, about 62% seen once. This clone has a handful of counts. Specimen: PBMCs. This chain joins TRBV10-3 and TRBJ2-2; TRBD2 aligns across 7 bases. The clonotype originates from a man aged 40-55 years in good health and CMV-seronegative. The CDR3 DNA follows: TGTGCCATCCTCGGGGGAGGCGGGGGCACCGGGGAGCTGTTTTTT. The encoded protein is CAILGGGGGTGELFF.